This T cell receptor (beta chain) was found in a study of CD8 T cells in Susac syndrome. Points from the study as a whole: Susac CD8+ clonal expansion peaked in TEMRA cells and active patients.

In regard to this clonotype: The antigen is undetermined.

CDR1 MNHNY and CDR2 SVGAGI come from the germline V gene (reference sequence). V was cut by 6 bases and J by 0 bases, with 15 bases left in between. The CDR3 sequence is 16 residues long. Reverse transcription used 0.5 to 1 ug RNA and random hexamers. TCRdb itself ran the immunoSEQ multiplex PCR reads through MiXCR, one entry per CDR3 protein. The sample records roughly 190,000 distinct CDR3 sequences, 85% to 95% being singletons. What was sequenced was CD8+ T cells from PBMCs. The chain combines TRBV6-6 with TRBJ2-4, with a possible D match to TRBD2 (5 bases). The TCR was taken from a human donor with Susac syndrome. The CDR3 region is CASSLLASLAKNIQYF. The CDR3 nucleotides are TGTGCCAGCAGCCTTCTAGCTTCCCTAGCCAAAAACATTCAGTACTTC.